These T cell receptor beta chains were read from a single sample in a study of blood T cell repertoires in COVID-19. Assay used: immunoSEQ multiplex PCR; TCRdb lists only in-frame clones, some missing. The table lists over 350,000 clones, roughly 88% of them singletons. Sequencing input: PBMCs or T cells enriched from blood (not recorded which). These receptors were taken from a woman aged 30 to 39 with acute COVID-19. Both conserved end residues are part of each CDR3. The D gene is left open where the match is weak. Rows give clone size only sometimes, using once, few, many, or a class for an expanded clone.

clone size	V gene	D gene	J gene	CDR3 DNA	CDR3 protein
-	TRBV29-1	TRBD1	TRBJ2-5	TGCAGCATAGCAGGGGGCACCAGGGAGACCCAGTACTTC	CSIAGGTRETQYF
-	TRBV3-1/TRBV3-2	-	TRBJ2-7	TGTGCCAGCAGCCCTTCCTACGAGCAGTACTTC	CASSPSYEQYF
-	TRBV3-1/TRBV3-2	-	TRBJ1-6	TGTGCCAGCAGCCAAGATCGCCTCCGGGGAAATAATTCACCCCTCCACTTT	CASSQDRLRGNNSPLHF
once	TRBV2	TRBD2	TRBJ2-7	TGTGCCAGCAGTGAACTAGGGATAGCGGGGGCGTCCTACGAGCAGTACTTC	CASSELGIAGASYEQYF
-	TRBV5-3	-	TRBJ2-2	TGTGCCAGAAGCCTTGACAGGAACACCGGGGAGCTGTTTTTT	CARSLDRNTGELFF
-	TRBV4-3	-	TRBJ1-1	TGCGCCAGCAGCCAAGATCTCAGGGCCACTGAAGCTTTCTTT	CASSQDLRATEAFF
-	TRBV7-8	-	TRBJ1-1	TGTGCCAGCAGCCTAAGGGGGACTGAAGCTTTCTTT	CASSLRGTEAFF
once	TRBV30	-	TRBJ1-2	TGTGCCTGGACAGGTCGGGGAGACTATGGCTACACCTTC	CAWTGRGDYGYTF
-	TRBV30	-	TRBJ2-2	TGTGCCTGGAGTGTAAGGCGTACGGGCGGGGAGCTGTTTTTT	CAWSVRRTGGELFF
-	TRBV5-1	-	TRBJ1-1	TGCGCCAGCAGCTTGGCGGACCGGGCCGTCGGGGGGAACACTGAAGCTTTCTTT	CASSLADRAVGGNTEAFF
-	TRBV30	TRBD2	TRBJ2-5	TGTGCCTGGAGTGGACTAGCGGGGGGCCAGACCCAGTACTTC	CAWSGLAGGQTQYF
-	TRBV27	-	TRBJ2-6	TGTGCCAGCAGTCCGACAGGTACCTCTGGGGCCAACGTCCTGACTTTC	CASSPTGTSGANVLTF
-	TRBV28	-	TRBJ2-3	TGTGCCAGCAGCCTCGCGGCTGTAAATACGCAGTATTTT	CASSLAAVNTQYF
-	TRBV6-4	-	TRBJ2-3	TGTGCCCCCCGAGCGACAGATACGCAGTATTTT	CAPRATDTQYF
-	TRBV6-5	-	TRBJ1-2	TGTGCCAGCAGCAACCCCAGGGTAGGGGGCTACACCTTC	CASSNPRVGGYTF
-	TRBV6-5	-	TRBJ1-3	TGTGCCAGCAGTTCGGCAGGCAAGGGAAACACCATATATTTT	CASSSAGKGNTIYF
once	TRBV29-1	-	TRBJ1-1	TGCAGCGTTGGTGGGGGGGTTGCGAACACTGAAGCTTTCTTT	CSVGGGVANTEAFF
few	TRBV3-1/TRBV3-2	TRBD2	TRBJ2-1	TGTGCCAGCAGCCAAAGCGGGGAGACGTACAATGAGCAGTTCTTC	CASSQSGETYNEQFF
-	TRBV6-6	TRBD2	TRBJ2-7	TGTGCCAGCAGTCCACCGGGGGGCTCCTACGAGCAGTACTTC	CASSPPGGSYEQYF
-	TRBV6-6	-	TRBJ1-1	TGTGCCAGCAGTGGGTCCGGGCCTGAGAGAGGGACTGAAGCTTTCTTT	CASSGSGPERGTEAFF
-	TRBV11-2	TRBD1	TRBJ2-4	TGTGCCAGCAGCTTAGGGCCCATCGGGACAGAACAGTACTTC	CASSLGPIGTEQYF
few	TRBV6-4	TRBD2	TRBJ2-3	TGTGCCAGCAGCGAGACTAGCGGGGGCACAGATACGCAGTATTTT	CASSETSGGTDTQYF
-	TRBV6-5	TRBD2	TRBJ2-7	TGTGCCAGCAGTTACTCGAGCGGGGGAACCTACGAGCAGTACTTC	CASSYSSGGTYEQYF
-	TRBV24-1	TRBD2	TRBJ2-3	TGTGCCACCAGTGTGGGACTAGAAATAGATACGCAGTATTTT	CATSVGLEIDTQYF
-	TRBV7-2	TRBD1	TRBJ1-1	TGTGCCAGCAGCCCAACAGGGGTCGCCACTGAAGCTTTCTTT	CASSPTGVATEAFF
-	TRBV9	TRBD2	TRBJ2-3	TGTGCCAGCAGCCCCCGTGGGGCGGGGGGAACCACAGATACGCAGTATTTT	CASSPRGAGGTTDTQYF
-	TRBV11-2	TRBD1	TRBJ1-1	TGTGCCAGCAGCTTATTTACAGGGGGCGACACTGAAGCTTTCTTT	CASSLFTGGDTEAFF
-	TRBV7-6	-	TRBJ1-1	TGTGCCAGCATCCCAGGGCAGGGCACTGAAGCTTTCTTT	CASIPGQGTEAFF
-	TRBV4-3	-	TRBJ1-1	TGCGCCAGCAGCCAGATCAGGGGTCTTAACACTGAAGCTTTCTTT	CASSQIRGLNTEAFF
once	TRBV5-8	-	TRBJ2-7	TGTGCCAGCAGCTTGGCCCCACAGGGAGCTCGCGACGAGCAGTACTTC	CASSLAPQGARDEQYF
-	TRBV5-1	-	TRBJ2-1	TGCGCCAGCAGCTTGGTCTCCGGTTCAACCTACAATGAGCAGTTCTTC	CASSLVSGSTYNEQFF
-	TRBV18	-	TRBJ2-7	TGTGCCAGCTCACCACCTTCCAGGGCCCATGGGGAGCAGTACTTC	CASSPPSRAHGEQYF
-	TRBV9	-	TRBJ1-2	TGTGCCAGCAGCGGGTTCCAGGGTGATAACTATGGCTACACCTTC	CASSGFQGDNYGYTF
once	TRBV7-3	-	TRBJ2-1	TGTGCCAGCAGCTCCGGGACACCTGCCTACAATGAGCAGTTCTTC	CASSSGTPAYNEQFF
-	TRBV25-1	-	TRBJ1-2	TGTGCCAGCAGTAGGACGGGGAACTATGGCTACACCTTC	CASSRTGNYGYTF
-	TRBV20-1	-	TRBJ2-7	TGCAGTGCTAGTGGCCCTCGAGTGGAGCAGTACTTC	CSASGPRVEQYF
few	TRBV29-1	TRBD2	TRBJ2-1	TGCAGCGTTGTGGAGCGGGGGGACAATGAGCAGTTCTTC	CSVVERGDNEQFF
-	TRBV25-1	TRBD1	TRBJ1-1	TGTGCCAGCAGTGAAATAGGGACAGGGGGCAATGAAGCTTTCTTT	CASSEIGTGGNEAFF
-	TRBV30	-	TRBJ2-2	TGTGCCTGGGGACAGAGAGGGTTTGGGGAGCTGTTTTTT	CAWGQRGFGELFF
-	TRBV19	-	TRBJ1-5	TGTGCCAGTAGTATTCAAGAGGATCAGCCCCAGCATTTT	CASSIQEDQPQHF
-	TRBV12-5	-	TRBJ2-6	TGTGCTAGTGGTTTGGTACCGGATGGGAGCTCTGGGGCCAACGTCCTGACTTTC	CASGLVPDGSSGANVLTF
-	TRBV6-5	TRBD1	TRBJ2-7	TGTGCCAGCCGCCACCGGGACAGGGGAACCTACGAGCAGTACTTC	CASRHRDRGTYEQYF
-	TRBV4-1	-	TRBJ2-7	TGCGCCAGCAGCCAAGTGACAGTATGGTACGAGCAGTACTTC	CASSQVTVWYEQYF
-	TRBV19	-	TRBJ1-4	TGTGCCAGCCTCGATACCGGGGGAGTTGACGAAAAACTGTTTTTT	CASLDTGGVDEKLFF
once	TRBV4-1	TRBD1	TRBJ2-7	TGCGCCAGCAGCCAAGCGGGACAGGGAGTGAGCGAGCAGTACTTC	CASSQAGQGVSEQYF
-	TRBV5-1	TRBD2	TRBJ2-2	TGCGCCAGCATCGGAAGCGGGGGCCCTAACACCGGGGAGCTGTTTTTT	CASIGSGGPNTGELFF
few	TRBV30	-	TRBJ2-1	TGTGCCTGGAGTCAGGATGAGCAGTTCTTC	CAWSQDEQFF
-	TRBV27	-	TRBJ2-1	TGTGCCAGCAGTTTAGTGGGGGGGGCCAATGAGCAGTTCTTC	CASSLVGGANEQFF
-	TRBV7-8	-	TRBJ2-7	TGTGCCAGCAGCTTATCACCAGGGGGAGGCGAGCAGTACTTC	CASSLSPGGGEQYF
-	TRBV9	-	TRBJ1-1	TGTGCCAGCAGCCCAAGACAGTTGAACACTGAAGCTTTCTTT	CASSPRQLNTEAFF
once	TRBV9	TRBD2	TRBJ2-7	TGTGCCAGCAGCGTAGCGAGCGGGGGGGCCTACGAGCAGTACTTC	CASSVASGGAYEQYF
-	TRBV7-2	TRBD2	TRBJ2-5	TGTGCCAGCAGCTTACTGATTAGCGGGGTAGAGACCCAGTACTTC	CASSLLISGVETQYF
-	TRBV6-1	-	TRBJ2-7	TGTGCCAGCAGTGAAGTAGGCTTCCGGGTCACAGGCGAGCAGTACTTC	CASSEVGFRVTGEQYF
few	TRBV9	TRBD1	TRBJ1-2	TGTGCCAGCAGCGCGACCGGACAGGGGGTTTCGGGTGGCTACACCTTC	CASSATGQGVSGGYTF
-	TRBV27	TRBD1	TRBJ1-4	TGTGCCAGCAGTCACGGGACAGGGGCAACTAATGAAAAACTGTTTTTT	CASSHGTGATNEKLFF
-	TRBV18	-	TRBJ1-4	TGTGCCAGCTCACCACTTCAGGGAACTAATGAAAAACTGTTTTTT	CASSPLQGTNEKLFF
-	TRBV5-4	-	TRBJ1-2	TGTGCCAGCAGCTTGGGGCAGGGCCTTAACTATGGCTACACCTTC	CASSLGQGLNYGYTF
-	TRBV5-8	-	TRBJ1-6	TGTGCCAGCAGCTTGGCCTCCGGGACCTATAATTCACCCCTCCACTTT	CASSLASGTYNSPLHF
-	TRBV18	TRBD1	TRBJ1-4	TGTGCCAGCTCACCAACGACAGGGCCTAATGAAAAACTGTTTTTT	CASSPTTGPNEKLFF
-	TRBV18	TRBD2	TRBJ2-3	TGTGCCAGCTCACCCCAAAGACTAGCGGGGGGGGCAGATACGCAGTATTTT	CASSPQRLAGGADTQYF